This passage covers 20 T cell receptor beta chains from one sample sequenced in a study of shared clonotypes between healthy human individuals. Sequenced by immunoSEQ multiplex PCR; TCRdb stores in-frame clones only, minus some. The table lists about 590,000 clones, less than 97% of them singletons, with 0.11% in the top ten. In the naive CD8 group, cells lacked CD45RO and were positively selected for CCR7, so terminally differentiated effector memory CD45RA+ cells were left out. Sequenced material: naive CD8+ T cells sorted from blood. These receptors were obtained from a woman in her 30s in good health.

This clone was detected a few times. The gene calls are TRBV19 and TRBJ2-5, with TRBD1 as a possible D gene (6 bases). This CDR3 has 14 residues. From germline, CDR1 is LNHDA and CDR2 SQIVND (reference sequence). With 3 bases removed from V and 1 base from J, the gap between germline ends came to 9 bases. The CDR3 bases are TGTGCCAGTAGTATCCGGGACACCCAAGAGACCCAGTACTTC. This translates into CASSIRDTQETQYF. The variable domain in full, completed from reference TRBV19 and TRBJ2-5, reads DGGITQSPKYLFRKEGQNVTLSCEQNLNHDAMYWYRQDPGQGLRLIYYSQIVNDFQKGDIAEGYSVSREKKESFPLTVTSAQKNPTAFYLCASSIRDTQETQYFGPGTRLLVL.

The rearrangement uses TRBV5-5 and TRBJ2-7; 9 nucleotides line up with TRBD1. V dropped 4 bases and J dropped 7; count of bases not matched to a gene: 6. CDR1 and CDR2 from the germline V gene are SGHKS and YYEKEE (reference sequence). The CDR3 runs 13 residues. CDR3 bases: TGTGCCAGCAGCCCGGGGACAGGGTGGGAGCAGTACTTC. It codes for CASSPGTGWEQYF.

This chain links TRBV28 with TRBJ2-5, with 7 bases lining up with TRBD1. Germline values: CDR1 MDHEN, CDR2 SYDVKM. There are 16 residues in the CDR3. V lost 5 bases and J lost 4; bases outside the gene matches: 13. The CDR3 DNA follows: TGTGCCAGCAGTCCTAGGGACAGAGTTTTTTCAGAGACCCAGTACTTC. Encoded protein: CASSPRDRVFSETQYF.

The chain recombines TRBV7-6 with TRBJ1-2; D not certain. The V end lost 1 base, the J end lost 8 bases, and 8 bases lay between the germline ends. CDR1 SGHVS and CDR2 FNYEAQ come from the germline V gene. The CDR3 totals 12 residues. The CDR3 coding sequence is TGTGCCAGCAGCTTAGGTGGGAAAGGCTACACCTTC. Protein: CASSLGGKGYTF. Using reference TRBV7-6 and TRBJ1-2 for the parts outside the CDR3, the full variable domain is GAGVSQSPRYKVTKRGQDVALRCDPISGHVSLYWYRQALGQGPEFLTYFNYEAQQDKSGLPNDRFSAERPEGSISTLTIQRTEQRDSAMYRCASSLGGKGYTFGSGTRLTVV.

The chain carries TRBV7-9 and TRBJ2-1; D is possibly TRBD1 (5 bases). Trimming shortened V by 6 bases and J by 3 bases, and 15 bases separated the two germline ends. This CDR3 has 15 amino acids. Germline assignment: CDR1 SEHNR and CDR2 FQNEAQ (reference sequence). CDR3 DNA sequence: TGTGCCAGCAGGGAAACAGGATGGAGCTACAATGAGCAGTTCTTC. Translation: CASRETGWSYNEQFF.

The chain joins TRBV2 to TRBJ2-7; 8 nucleotides line up with TRBD2. The CDR3 is 12 residues long. V gave up 6 bases and J gave up 3 bases; unmatched junction bases: 1. CDR1 and CDR2 from the germline V gene are SNHLY and FYNNEI. The CDR3 bases are TGTGCCAGCAGGGGACTAGACTACGAGCAGTACTTC. This gives the protein CASRGLDYEQYF. The full variable domain, with the rest looked up from reference TRBV2 and TRBJ2-7, is EPEVTQTPSHQVTQMGQEVILRCVPISNHLYFYWYRQILGQKVEFLVSFYNNEISEKSEIFDDQFSVERPDGSNFTLKIRSTKLEDSAMYFCASRGLDYEQYFGPGTRLTVT.

Comment on this clone: This specimen includes other DNA sequences encoding the same CDR3. This chain joins TRBV11-2 and TRBJ2-7; D is undetermined. Trimming removed 3 bases at V and 3 bases at J, with 6 bases between. Germline CDR1 and CDR2: SGHAT and FQNNGV. This CDR3 is 12 amino acids long. The CDR3 nucleotides are TGTGCCAGCAGCTTGTTGGGCTACGAGCAGTACTTC. This gives the protein CASSLLGYEQYF. Using reference TRBV11-2 and TRBJ2-7 for the parts outside the CDR3, the full variable domain is EAGVAQSPRYKIIEKRQSVAFWCNPISGHATLYWYQQILGQGPKLLIQFQNNGVVDDSQLPKDRFSAERLKGVDSTLKIQPAKLEDSAVYLCASSLLGYEQYFGPGTRLTVT.

This chain uses TRBV28 with TRBJ2-7; the match to TRBD2 covers 7 bases. Trimming cost V 6 bases and J 3 bases; bases outside gene matches: 8. The length of the CDR3 is 14 residues. From germline, CDR1 is MDHEN and CDR2 SYDVKM. CDR3 DNA sequence: TGTGCCAGCAGCCTCTCTAGCGGCCTCTACGAGCAGTACTTC. Its translation: CASSLSSGLYEQYF.

The V and J genes are TRBV9 and TRBJ2-2, with 8 bases that match TRBD2. V lost 1 base, J lost 4 bases, and 6 bases stayed unmatched. Germline V lookup: CDR1 SGDLS, CDR2 YYNGEE. The CDR3 runs 16 residues. CDR3 residues: CASSVKAGAFTGELFF. The CDR3 nucleotides are TGTGCCAGCAGCGTAAAAGCGGGAGCTTTCACCGGGGAGCTGTTTTTT.

This clone appeared a single time. V is TRBV7-9 and J is TRBJ1-1; tentatively, D is TRBD1 (6 bases). The CDR3 is 14 amino acids. V was shortened by 5 bases and J by 0 bases, with 10 bases between the two germline ends. Per the germline V gene, CDR1 is SEHNR and CDR2 is FQNEAQ (reference sequence). The CDR3 nucleotides read TGTGCCAGCAGCCCTGGGACACTGAACACTGAAGCTTTCTTT. Translation gives CASSPGTLNTEAFF. Using reference TRBV7-9 and TRBJ1-1 for the parts outside the CDR3, the full variable domain is DTGVSQNPRHKITKRGQNVTFRCDPISEHNRLYWYRQTLGQGPEFLTYFQNEAQLEKSRLLSDRFSAERPKGSFSTLEIQRTEQGDSAMYLCASSPGTLNTEAFFGQGTRLTVV.

The rearrangement uses TRBV28 and TRBJ1-1; 10 positions agree with TRBD1. Looked up from germline, CDR1 is MDHEN and CDR2 is SYDVKM. After removal of 4 bases from V and 8 bases from J, the junction contained 10 bases not matched to a gene. The CDR3 has 15 amino acids. CDR3 DNA: TGTGCCAGCAGTTCGCGGGGGACAGGGGTCGGAGAAGCTTTCTTT. Amino acid sequence: CASSSRGTGVGEAFF.

In the case of this clone: This CDR3 is also generated by other DNA sequences in the sample. The chain links TRBV27 to TRBJ2-7, with 7 nucleotides matching TRBD1. The CDR3 length is 14 residues. Germline-derived CDR1 and CDR2 are MNHEY and SMNVEV (reference sequence). With 3 bases clipped from V and 4 bases from J, the junction kept 6 bases outside the gene matches. The CDR3 DNA reads TGTGCCAGCAGTTTGGCAGGGGGTTTGTACGAGCAGTACTTC. Residues: CASSLAGGLYEQYF.

DNA of the CDR3: TGTGCCAGCAGACTCCGACTAGCGGATTACAATGAGCAGTTCTTC. Its protein product is CASRLRLADYNEQFF. The rearrangement links TRBV28 to TRBJ2-1; 9 bases match TRBD2. The V segment lost 6 bases and the J segment 4 bases; nucleotides outside the gene matches: 7. Germline loops: CDR1 MDHEN, CDR2 SYDVKM. This CDR3 is built from 15 residues. The full variable domain, with the rest looked up from reference TRBV28 and TRBJ2-1, is DVKVTQSSRYLVKRTGEKVFLECVQDMDHENMFWYRQDPGLGLRLIYFSYDVKMKEKGDIPEGYSVSREKKERFSLILESASTNQTSMYLCASRLRLADYNEQFFGPGTRLTVL.

This rearrangement joins TRBV27 to TRBJ2-1; D not resolved. The germline CDR1 and CDR2 sequences are MNHEY and SMNVEV (reference sequence). Trimming removed 6 bases at V and 4 bases at J, with 13 bases between. The CDR3 extends over 14 amino acids. The CDR3 DNA follows: TGTGCCAGCAGACCCTCCAACGATTACAATGAGCAGTTCTTC. It is translated as CASRPSNDYNEQFF.

V and J are TRBV2 and TRBJ1-3, with TRBD1 as a possible D gene (5 bases). Germline-derived CDR1 and CDR2 are SNHLY and FYNNEI. Deletions cut 10 bases from V and 4 bases from J, with 17 bases between. There are 14 residues in the CDR3. The CDR3 sequence is CAILSTEIGNTIYF. The CDR3 bases are TGTGCCATTTTATCGACAGAAATCGGAAACACCATATATTTT. Drawing the rest from reference TRBV2 and TRBJ1-3, the complete variable domain is EPEVTQTPSHQVTQMGQEVILRCVPISNHLYFYWYRQILGQKVEFLVSFYNNEISEKSEIFDDQFSVERPDGSNFTLKIRSTKLEDSAMYFCAILSTEIGNTIYFGEGSWLTVV.

The chain employs TRBV12-5 and TRBJ2-5; D is perhaps TRBD2 (6 bases). V shed 6 bases and J shed 9 bases, with 14 bases lying between them. Germline loops: CDR1 LGHNT, CDR2 FRNRAP. This CDR3 has 12 residues. CDR3 in DNA: TGTGCTAGTGGCCATGGGGGGTCGGCCCAGTACTTC. Protein sequence: CASGHGGSAQYF.

The genes are TRBV19 and TRBJ2-7; perhaps TRBD1 as D (5 bases). Germline lookup yields CDR1 LNHDA and CDR2 SQIVND (reference sequence). The CDR3 spans 14 residues. V lost 5 bases and J 0 bases, leaving 11 bases between the germline ends. The CDR3 DNA is TGTGCCAGTAGTTTTCAGGGCCACTCCTACGAGCAGTACTTC. Protein sequence: CASSFQGHSYEQYF.

The chain combines TRBV28 with TRBJ1-3; D unclear. CDR3 length: 13 residues. Germline loops: CDR1 MDHEN, CDR2 SYDVKM. V gave up 3 bases and J gave up 0 bases, with 3 bases separating them. The CDR3 DNA reads TGTGCCAGCAGTTTTACCTCTGGAAACACCATATATTTT. This sequence encodes CASSFTSGNTIYF.

This clone was recorded once. The chain is built from TRBV5-5 and TRBJ2-7; unclear D gene. Trimming shortened V by 7 bases and J by 3 bases, and 5 bases separated the two germline ends. CDR3 length: 10 amino acids. The germline V gene encodes CDR1 SGHKS and CDR2 YYEKEE (reference sequence). The CDR3 DNA follows: TGTGCCAGCCTTAACTACGAGCAGTACTTC. It yields the protein CASLNYEQYF.

V is TRBV7-2 and J is TRBJ1-2; 10 nucleotides match TRBD1. Germline V lookup: CDR1 SGHTA, CDR2 FQGNSA. Trimming took 5 bases from V and 0 from J; bases not matched to a gene: 6. The CDR3 has 16 amino acids. The CDR3 region has the DNA TGTGCCAGCAGCCTGACAGGGGGCAGCGCTAACTATGGCTACACCTTC. Amino acid sequence: CASSLTGGSANYGYTF.